This TCR beta chain was identified during a study of blood T cell repertoires in COVID-19. At the level of the study: Acute and convalescent COVID-19 samples came from the United States, Italy and Spain. Sources were T cells, B-cell-depleted T cells, or PBMCs; the material itself was cDNA or gDNA.

The authors' processing: Estimation of nucleated cell counts was performed using reference gene primer amplification. TCRdb's table, derived via immunoSEQ multiplex PCR, lists solely in-frame clones and lacks some. The D gene and trimming were derived from the DNA, and the V and J assignments and clone size from that table. The sample carries under 200,000 clones, around 87% recorded once. The V end lost 0 bases, the J end lost 3 bases, and 9 bases lay between the germline ends. This CDR3 has 14 residues. Germline CDR1 reads GTSNPN; CDR2 reads SVGIG (reference sequence). The sequence was collected from a man in his forties with active or convalescent COVID-19. This chain connects TRBV30 to TRBJ1-5; D is possibly TRBD1 (5 bases). Source material: peripheral blood. Written as DNA, the CDR3 is TGTGCCTGGAGTGTACGACAGCCCAATCAGCCCCAGCATTTT. Amino acid sequence: CAWSVRQPNQPQHF.